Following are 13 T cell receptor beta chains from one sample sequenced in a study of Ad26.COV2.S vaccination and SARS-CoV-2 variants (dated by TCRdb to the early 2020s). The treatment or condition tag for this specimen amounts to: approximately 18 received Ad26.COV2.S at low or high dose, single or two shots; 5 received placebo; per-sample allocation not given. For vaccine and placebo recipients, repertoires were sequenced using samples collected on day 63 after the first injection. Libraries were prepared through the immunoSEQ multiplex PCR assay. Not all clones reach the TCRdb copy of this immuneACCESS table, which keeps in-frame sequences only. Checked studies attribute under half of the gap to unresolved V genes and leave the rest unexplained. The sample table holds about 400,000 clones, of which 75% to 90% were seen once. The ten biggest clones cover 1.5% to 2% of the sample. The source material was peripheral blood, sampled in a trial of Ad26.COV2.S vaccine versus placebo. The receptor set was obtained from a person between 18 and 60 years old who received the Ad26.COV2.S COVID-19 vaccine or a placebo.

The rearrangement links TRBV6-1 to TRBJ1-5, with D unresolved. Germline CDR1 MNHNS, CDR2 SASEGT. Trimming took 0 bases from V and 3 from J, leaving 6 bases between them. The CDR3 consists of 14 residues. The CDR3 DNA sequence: TGTGCCAGCAGTGAAGCAGGCAACAATCAGCCCCAGCATTTT. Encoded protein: CASSEAGNNQPQHF.

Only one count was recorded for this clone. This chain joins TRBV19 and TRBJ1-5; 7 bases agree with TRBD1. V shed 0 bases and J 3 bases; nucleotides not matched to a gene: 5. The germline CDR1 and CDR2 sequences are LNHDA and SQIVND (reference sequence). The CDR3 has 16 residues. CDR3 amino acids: CASSIEGQNSNQPQHF. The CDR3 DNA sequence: TGTGCCAGTAGTATAGAGGGACAGAACTCCAATCAGCCCCAGCATTTT.

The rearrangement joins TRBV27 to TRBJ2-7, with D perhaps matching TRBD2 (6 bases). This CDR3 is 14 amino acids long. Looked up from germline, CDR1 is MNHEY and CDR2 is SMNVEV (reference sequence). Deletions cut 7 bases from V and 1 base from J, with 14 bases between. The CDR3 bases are TGTGCCAGCACCACCACCGGGACTTCCTACGAGCAGTACTTC. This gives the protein CASTTTGTSYEQYF.

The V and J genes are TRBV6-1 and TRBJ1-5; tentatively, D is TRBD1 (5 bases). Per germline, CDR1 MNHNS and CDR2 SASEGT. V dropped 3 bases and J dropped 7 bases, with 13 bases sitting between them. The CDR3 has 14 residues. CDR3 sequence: CASSERRGGQPQHF. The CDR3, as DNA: TGTGCCAGCAGTGAGCGTAGGGGAGGGCAGCCCCAGCATTTT.

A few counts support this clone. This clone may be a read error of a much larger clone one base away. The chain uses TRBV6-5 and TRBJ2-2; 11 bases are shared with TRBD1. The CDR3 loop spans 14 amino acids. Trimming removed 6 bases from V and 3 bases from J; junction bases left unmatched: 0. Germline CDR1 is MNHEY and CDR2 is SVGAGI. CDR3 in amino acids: CASRGQGDTGELFF. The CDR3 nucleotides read TGTGCCAGCAGGGGACAGGGGGACACCGGGGAGCTGTTTTTT.

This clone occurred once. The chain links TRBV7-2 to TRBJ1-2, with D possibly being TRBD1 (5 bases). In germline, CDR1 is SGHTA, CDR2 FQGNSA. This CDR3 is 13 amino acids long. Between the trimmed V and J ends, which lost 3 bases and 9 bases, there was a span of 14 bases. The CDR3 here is CASSFQGESSYTF. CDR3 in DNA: TGTGCCAGCAGCTTCCAGGGCGAGAGTAGCTACACCTTC.

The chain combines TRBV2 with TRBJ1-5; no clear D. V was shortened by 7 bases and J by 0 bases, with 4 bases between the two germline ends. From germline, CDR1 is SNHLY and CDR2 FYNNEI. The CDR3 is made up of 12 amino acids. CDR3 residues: CASKYSNQPQHF. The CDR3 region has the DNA TGTGCCAGCAAATATAGCAATCAGCCCCAGCATTTT.

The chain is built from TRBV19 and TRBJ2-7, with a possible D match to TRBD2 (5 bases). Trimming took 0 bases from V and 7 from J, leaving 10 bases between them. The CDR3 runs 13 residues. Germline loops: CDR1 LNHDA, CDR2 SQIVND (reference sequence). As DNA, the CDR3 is TGTGCCAGTAGTATAGATCTAACGGGGGAGCAGTACTTC. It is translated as CASSIDLTGEQYF.

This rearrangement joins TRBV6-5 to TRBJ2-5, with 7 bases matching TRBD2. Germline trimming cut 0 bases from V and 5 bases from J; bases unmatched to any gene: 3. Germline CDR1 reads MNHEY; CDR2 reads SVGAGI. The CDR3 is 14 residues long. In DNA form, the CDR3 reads TGTGCCAGCAGTTACTCGACTAGCTCGGAGACCCAGTACTTC. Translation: CASSYSTSSETQYF.

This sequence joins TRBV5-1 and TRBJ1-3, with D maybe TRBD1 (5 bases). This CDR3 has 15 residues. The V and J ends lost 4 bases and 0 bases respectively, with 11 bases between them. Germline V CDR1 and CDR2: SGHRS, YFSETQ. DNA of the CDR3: TGCGCCAGCAGCGCCGGGGGGAGCTCTGGAAACACCATATATTTT. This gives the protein CASSAGGSSGNTIYF.

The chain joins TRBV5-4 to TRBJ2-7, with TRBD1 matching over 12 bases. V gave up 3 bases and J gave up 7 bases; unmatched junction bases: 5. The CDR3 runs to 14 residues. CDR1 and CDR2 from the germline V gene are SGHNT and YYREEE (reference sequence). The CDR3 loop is CASSSGQGAREQYF. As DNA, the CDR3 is TGTGCCAGCAGCTCGGGACAGGGGGCGAGGGAGCAGTACTTC.

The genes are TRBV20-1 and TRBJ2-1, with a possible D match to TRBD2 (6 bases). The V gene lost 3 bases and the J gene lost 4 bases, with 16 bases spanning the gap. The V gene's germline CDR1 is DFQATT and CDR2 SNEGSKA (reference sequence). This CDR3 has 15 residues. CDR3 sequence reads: CSASSTAGFYNEQFF. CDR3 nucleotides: TGCAGTGCTAGTTCAACGGCGGGATTTTACAATGAGCAGTTCTTC.

This CDR3 is CASRVLSEAFF. In nucleotides, the CDR3 is TGTGCCAGCAGGGTACTGAGTGAAGCTTTCTTT. V is TRBV28 and J is TRBJ1-1; D uncertain. V was shortened by 6 bases and J by 7 bases, with 9 bases between the two germline ends. Looked up from germline, CDR1 is MDHEN and CDR2 is SYDVKM. The CDR3 totals 11 residues.